These 28 T cell receptor beta chains share one sample of origin, sequenced in a study of patients and donors after allogeneic stem cell transplantation. Each CDR3 protein is one row after TCRdb ran MiXCR on the RT-PCR reads. This sample has roughly 880,000 distinct CDR3 sequences; 15% to 20% occur once, and the top ten carry around 5.5%. The specimen sequenced was blood, either unsorted or a sorted T cell fraction (not recorded which). Source of these receptors: a human donor who was either an allogeneic HSCT recipient or a stem cell or donor lymphocyte infusion donor (not recorded which). It is not recorded whose cells these are; they may come from a transplant donor.

This clonotype was seen a handful of times. This chain connects TRBV11-2 to TRBJ1-1; a possible D gene is TRBD1 (5 bases). The CDR3 is 17 residues long. V shed 5 bases and J shed 6 bases, with 25 bases lying between them. Germline CDR1 is SGHAT and CDR2 is FQNNGV. CDR3 amino acids: CASSQAISQGGGAEAFF. DNA of the CDR3: TGTGCCAGCAGCCAGGCAATATCTCAGGGTGGAGGAGCTGAAGCTTTCTTT.

This clonotype was recorded a few times. The J gene is TRBJ2-1, the V gene TRBV3-1; D unresolved. With 6 bases removed from V and 5 bases from J, the gap between germline ends came to 11 bases. The CDR3 totals 13 residues. Germline V gene data show CDR1 as LGHDT and CDR2 as YNNKEL (reference sequence). The CDR3 sequence is CASRPDSNNEQFF. Written as DNA, the CDR3 is TGTGCCAGCAGACCCGACTCAAACAATGAGCAGTTCTTC.

This clonotype has just a few counts. The chain's CDR3 is CASSLRGASNYGYTF. The CDR3 DNA reads as TGTGCCAGCAGCTTACGGGGGGCGAGCAACTATGGCTACACCTTC. The rearrangement joins TRBV7-2 to TRBJ1-2, with D tentatively TRBD1 (6 bases). The CDR3 is 15 residues long. Per the germline V gene, CDR1 is SGHTA and CDR2 is FQGNSA. Between the trimmed V and J ends, which lost 2 bases and 2 bases, there was a span of 12 bases.

The chain combines TRBV3-1 with TRBJ2-7; 11 nucleotides agree with TRBD2. From germline, CDR1 is LGHDT and CDR2 YNNKEL (reference sequence). V trimming: 4 bases; J trimming: 6 bases; junction bases outside the gene matches: 5. The CDR3 is 14 residues long. This chain's CDR3 is CASSPSTSGVEQYF. CDR3 nucleotides: TGTGCCAGCAGCCCTTCGACTAGCGGGGTCGAGCAGTACTTC.

This clonotype was detected a few times. The chain is built from TRBV6-1 and TRBJ2-1; 9 positions agree with TRBD1. J gave up 2 bases and V 7 bases, and 3 bases lay outside the gene matches. Germline CDR1 reads MNHNS; CDR2 reads SASEGT. CDR3 length equals 14 residues. CDR3 coding DNA: TGTGCCAGCATCGACAGGGGGACCTACAATGAGCAGTTCTTC. Translated, it gives CASIDRGTYNEQFF.

V and J are TRBV3-1 and TRBJ1-2, with a tentative D call TRBD1 (6 bases). The CDR3 is 15 amino acids. Deletions cut 0 bases from V and 8 bases from J, with 16 bases between. From germline, CDR1 is LGHDT and CDR2 YNNKEL (reference sequence). The CDR3 nucleotides are TGTGCCAGCAGCCAAGATGGCAGGGGCCTAAACGGCTACACCTTC. This gives the protein CASSQDGRGLNGYTF.

This clonotype was counted ten times or more. The chain recombines TRBV5-1 with TRBJ2-5; a weak D match, TRBD1 (6 bases). V gave up 0 bases and J gave up 5 bases, with 11 bases separating them. The CDR3 contains 14 residues. Germline lookup yields CDR1 SGHRS and CDR2 YFSETQ. CDR3 sequence (DNA): TGCGCCAGCAGCTTGGAAGGGGGTAGGGAGACCCAGTACTTC. Translating it yields CASSLEGGRETQYF. Based on the CDR3 plus reference TRBV5-1 and TRBJ2-5, the full variable domain is KAGVTQTPRYLIKTRGQQVTLSCSPISGHRSVSWYQQTPGQGLQFLFEYFSETQRNKGNFPGRFSGRQFSNSRSEMNVSTLELGDSALYLCASSLEGGRETQYFGPGTRLLVL.

This clonotype was counted between two and nine times. The chain recombines TRBV4-3 with TRBJ1-3; D is perhaps TRBD1 (6 bases). Germline V gene lookup returns CDR1 LGHNA and CDR2 YSLEER. V lost 1 base, J lost 0 bases, and 10 bases lay in between. The CDR3 runs to 16 residues. CDR3 sequence reads: CASSQAGQLSGNTIYF. The CDR3 bases are TGCGCCAGCAGCCAAGCGGGACAACTCTCTGGAAACACCATATATTTT.

The chain is built from TRBV11-2 and TRBJ1-6, with 7 bases lining up with TRBD1. Germline CDR1 reads SGHAT; CDR2 reads FQNNGV. The CDR3 has 14 residues. The V gene end was trimmed by 3 bases and the J gene end by 10 bases; junction bases not matched to a gene: 6. The CDR3 nucleotides read TGTGCCAGCAGCTTCGGGTCAGGGGGATCACCCCTCCACTTT. Encoded protein: CASSFGSGGSPLHF.

The rearrangement links TRBV7-8 to TRBJ2-1; 11 bases align to TRBD2. CDR3 length equals 15 residues. Trimming at V came to 5 bases and at J to 5 bases, leaving 5 bases not matched to a gene. Germline-derived CDR1 and CDR2 are SGHVS and FQNEAQ. In DNA, the CDR3 is TGTGCCAGCAGCCTTAGCGGGAGGGGGAACAATGAGCAGTTCTTC. It specifies CASSLSGRGNNEQFF.

This clonotype was seen many times. The chain has TRBV12-3 or TRBV12-4 and TRBJ2-5, with TRBD2 matching over 8 bases. This CDR3 has 13 amino acids. The junction had 2 bases not matched to a gene; V was cut back by 3 bases and J by 5 bases. CDR3 nucleotide sequence: TGTGCCAGCAGTTTCGGGAGGGTCGAGACCCAGTACTTC. Residues: CASSFGRVETQYF.

The V call is TRBV2, the J call TRBJ1-5; 9 bases fit TRBD1. The ends lost 6 bases at V and 7 bases at J; junction bases unmatched: 13. This CDR3 has 16 amino acids. Germline CDR1 is SNHLY and CDR2 is FYNNEI. In DNA form, the CDR3 reads TGTGCCAGCAGAGAGCTTACAGGGGGCTTTGGCCAGCCCCAGCATTTT. Residues: CASRELTGGFGQPQHF.

The V gene is TRBV30, the J gene TRBJ1-1; TRBD1 is a possible D gene (5 bases). V shed 0 bases and J shed 6 bases, with 17 bases lying between them. This CDR3 spans 15 amino acids. CDR1 and CDR2 from the germline V gene are GTSNPN and SVGIG (reference sequence). The CDR3 nucleotides are TGTGCCTGGAGTGTAAATTGGGGGGGTAGCTCTGAAGCTTTCTTT. As protein: CAWSVNWGGSSEAFF.

This clonotype occurred a few times. This sequence joins TRBV7-3 and TRBJ2-7; the D is unclear. CDR3 length: 13 residues. Trimming took 3 bases from V and 3 from J, leaving 9 bases between them. Per the germline V gene, CDR1 is SGHTA and CDR2 is FQGTGA. The CDR3, as DNA: TGTGCCAGCAGCTTTGGCGAGCTCTACGAGCAGTACTTC. Protein product: CASSFGELYEQYF.

This clonotype was detected only a few times. The chain combines TRBV6-1 with TRBJ2-5, with D perhaps matching TRBD1 (5 bases). Germline-derived CDR1 and CDR2 are MNHNS and SASEGT. The CDR3 has 13 residues. Trimming took 7 bases from V and 0 from J, leaving 9 bases between them. In DNA, the CDR3 is TGTGCCAGCATACCAGGGAACCAAGAGACCCAGTACTTC. This codes for CASIPGNQETQYF.

The genes are TRBV4-1 and TRBJ2-1; 10 bases agree with TRBD2. This CDR3 contains 16 residues. The V and J ends lost 2 bases and 1 base, in that order; junction bases with no gene match: 2. Germline CDR1 is MGHRA and CDR2 is YSYEKL. The CDR3, as DNA: TGCGCCAGCAGCCAACTAGCGGGAGAGTCCTACAATGAGCAGTTCTTC. Protein sequence: CASSQLAGESYNEQFF.

This clonotype was counted between two and nine times. The rearrangement uses TRBV7-3 and TRBJ2-2; TRBD1 might be the D (5 bases). The germline gives CDR1 SGHTA, CDR2 FQGTGA. Trimming pared 5 bases from V and 2 bases from J, leaving 15 bases between. The CDR3 totals 16 residues. In DNA, the CDR3 is TGTGCCAGCAGCCCCGCCGACAGATATAACACCGGGGAGCTGTTTTTT. Translation: CASSPADRYNTGELFF. The variable domain in full, completed from reference TRBV7-3 and TRBJ2-2, reads GAGVSQTPSNKVTEKGKYVELRCDPISGHTALYWYRQSLGQGPEFLIYFQGTGAADDSGLPNDRFFAVRPEGSVSTLKIQRTERGDSAVYLCASSPADRYNTGELFFGEGSRLTVL.

This clonotype has only a few counts. The chain recombines TRBV5-1 with TRBJ2-3; D perhaps matches TRBD2 (6 bases). The CDR3 is 14 residues long. V shed 0 bases and J shed 5 bases, with 10 bases lying between them. The germline CDR1 and CDR2 sequences are SGHRS and YFSETQ. CDR3 loop: CASSLDWGEDTQYF. As DNA, the CDR3 is TGCGCCAGCAGCTTGGATTGGGGGGAAGATACGCAGTATTTT.

The V call is TRBV5-4, the J call TRBJ2-1; TRBD2 aligns across 7 bases. V lost 5 bases and J lost 5; bases outside the gene matches: 7. CDR1 is SGHNT and CDR2 is YYREEE in the germline V gene (reference sequence). This CDR3 is built from 14 residues. CDR3 in amino acids: CASRAGLGDNEQFF. CDR3 DNA: TGTGCCAGCAGAGCAGGACTAGGGGACAATGAGCAGTTCTTC.

The rearrangement links TRBV20-1 to TRBJ2-2; 9 nucleotides line up with TRBD1. After removal of 1 base from V and 6 bases from J, the junction contained 3 bases not matched to a gene. CDR1 and CDR2 (germline): DFQATT, SNEGSKA (reference sequence). This CDR3 has 14 amino acids. CDR3 residues: CSARAGTGPGELFF. For the CDR3, the DNA is TGCAGTGCTAGAGCCGGGACAGGGCCCGGGGAGCTGTTTTTT.

V is TRBV2 and J is TRBJ2-7; TRBD1 agrees at 8 bases. V gave up 6 bases and J gave up 5 bases; unmatched junction bases: 9. The germline V gene encodes CDR1 SNHLY and CDR2 FYNNEI. The CDR3 length is 14 residues. The CDR3 DNA reads as TGTGCCAGCAGGGGGACAGGTCTCATCCACGAGCAGTACTTC. It is translated as CASRGTGLIHEQYF.

The V gene is TRBV20-1, the J gene TRBJ1-1; D is unresolved. The CDR3 has 11 residues. The germline gives CDR1 DFQATT, CDR2 SNEGSKA (reference sequence). V was cut by 7 bases and J by 1 base, with 7 bases left in between. The CDR3 nucleotides are TGCAGTGGATCCAGGAACACTGAAGCTTTCTTT. As protein: CSGSRNTEAFF.

The rearrangement joins TRBV20-1 to TRBJ1-1; D may be TRBD1 (5 bases). Germline-derived CDR1 and CDR2 are DFQATT and SNEGSKA (reference sequence). The CDR3 runs 11 residues. The V end was cut by 3 bases, the J end by 8 bases, with 10 bases between. The CDR3 DNA reads as TGCAGTGCTAGCCGGGGGGTGGAAGCTTTCTTT. Encoded protein: CSASRGVEAFF.

This clonotype is a singleton in its sample. This sequence joins TRBV20-1 and TRBJ1-1; TRBD1 is a possible D gene (5 bases). The CDR3 extends over 14 amino acids. The germline gives CDR1 DFQATT, CDR2 SNEGSKA (reference sequence). V was clipped by 5 bases and J by 3 bases, with 16 bases between them. This CDR3 is CSAQGDLIDTEAFF. CDR3 sequence (DNA): TGCAGTGCTCAAGGGGATTTGATTGACACTGAAGCTTTCTTT.

This chain's CDR3 is CATSLFRNTEAFF. The CDR3 nucleotides read TGTGCCACCTCCCTATTTAGGAACACTGAAGCTTTCTTT. The chain couples TRBV6-1 to TRBJ1-1, with no clear D. The CDR3 loop spans 13 amino acids. The ends were cut back, 10 bases at V and 1 base at J, with 13 bases in the middle. CDR1 and CDR2 (germline): MNHNS, SASEGT.

There are a few counts of this clonotype. The chain couples TRBV5-1 to TRBJ2-2; D unclear. The CDR3 contains 13 residues. V lost 4 bases and J lost 7, with 11 bases in between. CDR1 is SGHRS and CDR2 is YFSETQ in the germline V gene. CDR3 region: CASSAPPSGELFF. The CDR3, as DNA: TGCGCCAGCAGCGCACCCCCGAGCGGGGAGCTGTTTTTT.

This clonotype was detected many times. CDR3 sequence (DNA): TGTGCCATCAGCGGAGACAGTGATACGCAGTATTTT. Translated: CAISGDSDTQYF. This chain uses TRBV10-3 with TRBJ2-3, with a possible D match to TRBD1 (5 bases). This CDR3 comprises 12 residues. Trimming pared 6 bases from V and 6 bases from J, leaving 10 bases between. CDR1 ENHRY and CDR2 SYGVKD come from the germline V gene.

This clonotype was counted a few times. The rearrangement links TRBV7-9 to TRBJ2-3; possibly TRBD1 for D (5 bases). This CDR3 has 12 amino acids. V was clipped by 7 bases and J by 2 bases, with 7 bases between them. The germline V gene has CDR1 SEHNR and CDR2 FQNEAQ (reference sequence). The CDR3: CASKGNTDTQYF. CDR3 DNA: TGTGCCAGCAAGGGGAACACAGATACGCAGTATTTT.